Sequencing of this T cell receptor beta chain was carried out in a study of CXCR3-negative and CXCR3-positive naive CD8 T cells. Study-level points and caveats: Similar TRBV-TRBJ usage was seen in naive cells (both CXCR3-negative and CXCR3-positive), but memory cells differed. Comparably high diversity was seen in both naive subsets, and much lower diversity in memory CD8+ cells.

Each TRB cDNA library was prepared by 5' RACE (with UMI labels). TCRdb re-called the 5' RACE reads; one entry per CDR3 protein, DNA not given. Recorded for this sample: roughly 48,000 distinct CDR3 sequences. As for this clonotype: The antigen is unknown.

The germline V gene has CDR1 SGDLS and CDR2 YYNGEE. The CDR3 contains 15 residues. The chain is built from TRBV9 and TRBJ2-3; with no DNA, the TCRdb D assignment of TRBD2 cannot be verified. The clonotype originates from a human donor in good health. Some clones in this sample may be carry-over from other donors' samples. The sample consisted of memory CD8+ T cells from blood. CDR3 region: CASSARGGAGDTQYF.